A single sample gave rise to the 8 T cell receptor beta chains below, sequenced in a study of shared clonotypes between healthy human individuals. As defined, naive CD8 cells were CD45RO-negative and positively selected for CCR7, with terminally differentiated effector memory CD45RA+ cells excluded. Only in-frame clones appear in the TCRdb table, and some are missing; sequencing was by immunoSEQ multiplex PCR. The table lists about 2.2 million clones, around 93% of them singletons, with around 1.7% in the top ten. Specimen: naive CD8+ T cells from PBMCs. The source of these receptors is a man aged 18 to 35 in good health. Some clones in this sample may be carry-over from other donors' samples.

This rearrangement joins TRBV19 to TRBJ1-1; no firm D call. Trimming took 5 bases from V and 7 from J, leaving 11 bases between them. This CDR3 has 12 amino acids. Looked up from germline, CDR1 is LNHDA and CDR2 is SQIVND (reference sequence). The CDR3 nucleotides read TGTGCCAGTAGTTTCCGCCAGTATGAAGCTTTCTTT. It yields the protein CASSFRQYEAFF.

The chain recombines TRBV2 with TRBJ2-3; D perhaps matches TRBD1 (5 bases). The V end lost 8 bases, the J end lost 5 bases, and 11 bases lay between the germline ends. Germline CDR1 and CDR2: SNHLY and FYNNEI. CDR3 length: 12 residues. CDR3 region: CASGAQVDTQYF. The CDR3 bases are TGTGCCAGCGGGGCACAGGTAGATACGCAGTATTTT.

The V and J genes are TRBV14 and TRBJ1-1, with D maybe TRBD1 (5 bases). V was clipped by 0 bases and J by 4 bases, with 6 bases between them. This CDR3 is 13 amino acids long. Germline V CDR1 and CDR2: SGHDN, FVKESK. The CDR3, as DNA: TGTGCCAGCAGCCAAGAAAGGGGCACTGAAGCTTTCTTT. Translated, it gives CASSQERGTEAFF.

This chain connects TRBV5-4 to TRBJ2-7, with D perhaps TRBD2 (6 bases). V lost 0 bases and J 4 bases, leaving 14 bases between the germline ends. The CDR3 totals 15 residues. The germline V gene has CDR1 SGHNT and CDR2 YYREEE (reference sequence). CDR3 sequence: CASSLAFGGVYEQYF. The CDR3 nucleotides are TGTGCCAGCAGCTTGGCTTTTGGAGGGGTATACGAGCAGTACTTC.

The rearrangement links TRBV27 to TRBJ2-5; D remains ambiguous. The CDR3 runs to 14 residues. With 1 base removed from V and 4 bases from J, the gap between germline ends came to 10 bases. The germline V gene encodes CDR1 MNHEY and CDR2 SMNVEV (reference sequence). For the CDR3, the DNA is TGTGCCAGCAGTTTATTTGCTTCGGGAGAGACCCAGTACTTC. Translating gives CASSLFASGETQYF.

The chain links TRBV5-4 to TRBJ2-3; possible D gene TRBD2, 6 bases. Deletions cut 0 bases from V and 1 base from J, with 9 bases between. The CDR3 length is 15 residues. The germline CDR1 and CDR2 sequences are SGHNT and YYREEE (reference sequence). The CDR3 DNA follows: TGTGCCAGCAGCTTGGTGTCTAGCGGCACAGATACGCAGTATTTT. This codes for CASSLVSSGTDTQYF. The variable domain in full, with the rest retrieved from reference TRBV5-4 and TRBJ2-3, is ETGVTQSPTHLIKTRGQQVTLRCSSQSGHNTVSWYQQALGQGPQFIFQYYREEENGRGNFPPRFSGLQFPNYSSELNVNALELDDSALYLCASSLVSSGTDTQYFGPGTRLTVL.

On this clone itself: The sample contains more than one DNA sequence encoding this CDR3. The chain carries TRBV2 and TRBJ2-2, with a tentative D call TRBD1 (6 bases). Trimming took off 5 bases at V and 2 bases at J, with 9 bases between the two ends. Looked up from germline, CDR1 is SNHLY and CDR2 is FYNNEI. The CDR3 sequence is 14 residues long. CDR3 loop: CASSWTENTGELFF. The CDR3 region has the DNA TGTGCCAGCAGTTGGACAGAAAACACCGGGGAGCTGTTTTTT.

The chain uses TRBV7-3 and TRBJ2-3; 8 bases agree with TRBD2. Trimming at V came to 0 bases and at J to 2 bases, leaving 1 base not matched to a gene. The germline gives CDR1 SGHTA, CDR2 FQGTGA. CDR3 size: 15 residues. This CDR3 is CASSLTAGVTDTQYF. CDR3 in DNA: TGTGCCAGCAGCTTAACAGCGGGAGTCACAGATACGCAGTATTTT.